Listed below are T cell receptor beta chains from one sample, sequenced in a study of shared clonotypes between healthy human individuals. Generated by immunoSEQ multiplex PCR, the TCRdb table keeps only in-frame clones and is missing some. The repertoire holds more than 450,000 clones, with 79% as singletons. The specimen was PBMCs. The receptors were sampled from a woman aged 40-49 years in good health. Some clones in this sample may be carry-over from other donors' samples. Each CDR3 is given with its conserved first and last residue. The D gene is left open where the match is weak. Clone sizes are given selectively: once, few, many, or a class where the clone is expanded.

V gene	clone size	D gene	J gene	CDR3 DNA	CDR3 protein
TRBV18	few	.	TRBJ2-5	TGTGCCAGCTCCCTTAGCCAGGGAGGCGTGGGAGAGACCCAGTACTTC	CASSLSQGGVGETQYF
TRBV11-2	.	TRBD2	TRBJ2-1	TGTGCCAGCAGCATACTAGCGGGAGCCGACAATGAGCAGTTCTTC	CASSILAGADNEQFF
TRBV2	.	TRBD1	TRBJ2-4	TGTGCCAGCACGCGGACAGGGGCTACCAAAAACATTCAGTACTTC	CASTRTGATKNIQYF
TRBV7-3	.	TRBD1	TRBJ2-2	TGTGCCAGCAGCTTAAGGACAGGGTTGCTCACCGGGGAGCTGTTTTTT	CASSLRTGLLTGELFF
TRBV6-6	few	TRBD1	TRBJ2-1	TGTGCCAGCAGGGAAACTGACAGGGGACGGAAGTTCTTC	CASRETDRGRKFF
TRBV11-3	.	.	TRBJ2-7	TGTGCCAGCAGCTTACTCCCAGGGCGGGAGCAGTACTTC	CASSLLPGREQYF
TRBV5-1	.	.	TRBJ2-2	TGCGCCAGCAGCTTGTCTGACACCGGGGAGCTGTTTTTT	CASSLSDTGELFF
TRBV29-1	once	TRBD2	TRBJ2-1	TGCAGCGTTGAAGCGGGAGGGCCTGTCAATGAGCAGTTCTTC	CSVEAGGPVNEQFF
TRBV15	many	.	TRBJ2-7	TGTGCCACCAGCAGTGTCAGGAGGTCAGGGGCCTACGAGCAGTACTTC	CATSSVRRSGAYEQYF
TRBV13	.	.	TRBJ1-1	TGTGCCAGCAGCCCTCCGGGGTTCGGCACTGAAGCTTTCTTT	CASSPPGFGTEAFF
TRBV9	.	.	TRBJ2-1	TGTGCCAGCAGCGTAGCCTCCTGGACAGCATACAATGAGCAGTTCTTC	CASSVASWTAYNEQFF
TRBV7-7	.	TRBD2	TRBJ2-1	TGTGCTAGCAGCCCAACCCTAGCGGGAGGACGAAATGAGCAGTTCTTC	CASSPTLAGGRNEQFF
TRBV7-2	few	.	TRBJ2-7	TGTGCCAGCAGCTTAGCGGGGCCTGCCCACGAGCAGTACTTC	CASSLAGPAHEQYF
TRBV6-5	once	.	TRBJ2-7	TGTGCCAGCAGTTACGCCGACAGAGCCTACGAGCAGTACTTC	CASSYADRAYEQYF
TRBV4-1	.	TRBD2	TRBJ2-7	TGCGCCAGCAGCCAAGATACGGCTAGCGGGAGGTACGAGCAGTACTTC	CASSQDTASGRYEQYF
TRBV5-4	many	.	TRBJ2-1	TGTGCCAGTTCCCAGGGTTTCGATGAGCAGTTCTTC	CASSQGFDEQFF
TRBV5-1	.	.	TRBJ1-2	TGCGCCAGCAGCTTGGCCGGGAGTCAACTTGGCTACACCTTC	CASSLAGSQLGYTF
TRBV25-1	.	.	TRBJ1-6	TGTGCCAGCAGTGAATCGGGGGGGGAAAGTTCACCCCTCCACTTT	CASSESGGESSPLHF
TRBV7-2	.	.	TRBJ2-4	TGTGCCAGCAGCTCATCCGGGACCAAGCTTCTAGCCAAAAACATTCAGTACTTC	CASSSSGTKLLAKNIQYF
TRBV27	.	.	TRBJ2-1	TGTGCCAGCAGTCCGAGGACGTCTAATGAGCAGTTCTTC	CASSPRTSNEQFF
TRBV6-4	.	.	TRBJ2-1	TGTGCCAGTTCTCCGGGGCCAGGCAATGAGCAGTTCTTC	CASSPGPGNEQFF
TRBV7-2	.	TRBD2	TRBJ2-5	TGTGCCAGCAGCTTAGCACTAGCGGGAGGAACGGAGACCCAGTACTTC	CASSLALAGGTETQYF
TRBV7-9	.	.	TRBJ1-4	TGTGCCAGCAGCTTAGACGACAGTGGGGGGAAACTGTTTTTT	CASSLDDSGGKLFF
TRBV6-6	few	.	TRBJ1-5	TGTGCCAGCAGTTACTCGAGACAATCCAATCAGCCCCAGCATTTT	CASSYSRQSNQPQHF
TRBV2	.	TRBD1	TRBJ2-7	TGTGCCAGCAGCGGGGACAGGGCCTACGAGCAGTACTTC	CASSGDRAYEQYF
TRBV28	.	TRBD1	TRBJ2-7	TGTGCCAGCAGTTTATCCGGGACAGGGGGCTACGAGCAGTACTTC	CASSLSGTGGYEQYF
TRBV5-1	.	.	TRBJ2-1	TGCGCCAGCAGCTTCAACAGTGTAAACAATGAGCAGTTCTTC	CASSFNSVNNEQFF
TRBV6-5	.	.	TRBJ1-1	TGTGCCAGCAGACCTGGACAGTGGAACACTGAAGCTTTCTTT	CASRPGQWNTEAFF
TRBV7-6	.	.	TRBJ2-1	TGTGCCAGCGGGACAACCTACAATGAGCAGTTCTTC	CASGTTYNEQFF
TRBV7-9	.	.	TRBJ2-1	TGTGCCAGCAGCTTAGTCCGGGGGCGGAATGAGCAGTTCTTC	CASSLVRGRNEQFF
TRBV27	.	TRBD1	TRBJ1-4	TGTGCCAGCAGTCCCTCCCGACAGGGTGAAAAACTGTTTTTT	CASSPSRQGEKLFF
TRBV11-2	few	TRBD1	TRBJ2-5	TGTGCCAGCAGCCCTGACAGGGGCGGAGAGACCCAGTACTTC	CASSPDRGGETQYF
TRBV10-3	.	.	TRBJ1-3	TGTGCCATCAGTGAGTCGTTGGCCCAAGGAAACACCATATATTTT	CAISESLAQGNTIYF
TRBV7-2	.	TRBD2	TRBJ2-7	TGTGCCAGCAGCTCCCGGGGAGCGGGAGCCTACGAGCAGTACTTC	CASSSRGAGAYEQYF
TRBV29-1	.	TRBD1	TRBJ2-5	TGCAGCGTTGAAGATCGAGGCTCGAGAGGGGGCTTGGGAGAGACCCAGTACTTC	CSVEDRGSRGGLGETQYF
TRBV4-3	.	TRBD2	TRBJ2-7	TGCGCCAGCAGCCAGGGCCTAGCGGGGGCTAAGCAGTACTTC	CASSQGLAGAKQYF
TRBV11-2	.	TRBD2	TRBJ2-5	TGTGCCAGCAGCTTAGCTCGGGCTAGCGGGGGAGAGACCCAGTACTTC	CASSLARASGGETQYF